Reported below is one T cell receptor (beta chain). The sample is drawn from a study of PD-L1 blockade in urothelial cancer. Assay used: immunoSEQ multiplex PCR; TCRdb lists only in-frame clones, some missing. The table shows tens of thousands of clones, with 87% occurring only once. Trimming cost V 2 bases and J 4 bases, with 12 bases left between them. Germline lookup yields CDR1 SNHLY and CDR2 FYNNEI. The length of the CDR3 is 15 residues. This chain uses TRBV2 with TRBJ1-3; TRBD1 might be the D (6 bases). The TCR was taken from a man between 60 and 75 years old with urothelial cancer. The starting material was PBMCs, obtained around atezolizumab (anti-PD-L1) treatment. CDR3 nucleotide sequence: TGTGCCAGCAGTGAACAGGGGTTGGGGGGAAACACCATATATTTT. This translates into CASSEQGLGGNTIYF.